This T cell receptor (beta chain) was sequenced during a study of blood T cell repertoires in COVID-19. J gave up 2 bases and V 5 bases, and 13 bases lay outside the gene matches. CDR1 is SGHAT, CDR2 FQNNGV, per germline. The CDR3 runs to 17 residues. TCRdb's copy holds only in-frame clones and misses some; the assay was immunoSEQ multiplex PCR. In the table there are some 290,000 clones, around 92% of which are singletons. This clone was seen a single time. Grouping used clinical history reported by participants in a survey and questionnaire. The TCR originated in a woman younger than 45 who had recovered from COVID-19. This chain connects TRBV11-2 to TRBJ2-3; 7 bases agree with TRBD1. Sequencing was performed on PBMCs or T cells enriched from blood (not recorded which). The CDR3 here is CASSPQLGQSYTDTQYF. CDR3 nucleotides: TGTGCCAGCAGCCCGCAATTGGGACAGTCCTACACAGATACGCAGTATTTT.